The following is a TCR beta chain sequence with its context. The data are from a study of Tregs in tolerant kidney transplant recipients. The CDR3 is 16 residues long. Germline V gives CDR1 KGHSH, CDR2 LQKENI. V was shortened by 1 base and J by 5 bases, with 17 bases between the two germline ends. Using immunoSEQ multiplex PCR, the repertoire was profiled, and TCRdb retains in-frame clones only, with some absent. This sample has some 250,000 clones, with 80% to 85% found just once. The chain joins TRBV18 to TRBJ1-2, with D possibly being TRBD1 (5 bases). The TCR sequence derives from a human donor in good health. The sequencing sample was made of CD4+ T cells from blood. The CDR3 loop is CASSPREGILVYGYTF. CDR3 bases: TGTGCCAGCTCACCACGTGAGGGGATTTTGGTATATGGCTACACCTTC.